Sequencing of this T cell receptor (beta chain) was carried out in a study of T cell responses to AZD1222 COVID-19 vaccine. Trimming took off 6 bases at V and 10 bases at J, with 26 bases between the two ends. The CDR3 has 16 residues. Germline assignment: CDR1 LNHDA and CDR2 SQIVND (reference sequence). Profiling relied on immunoSEQ multiplex PCR, and the TCRdb table lists in-frame clones only, not all of them. The sample records 110,000 to 150,000 clones, roughly 90% being singletons. The TCR was taken from an adult in good health. V gene TRBV19 combines with J gene TRBJ2-3, with D perhaps being TRBD1 or TRBD2 (5 bases each). The specimen was peripheral blood, collected on day 0 of AZD1222 vaccination. The CDR3, as DNA: TGTGCCAGTAGCCAACCGCGGGTGAGTCCCCAGGGAGCGCAGTATTTT. Its translation is CASSQPRVSPQGAQYF.